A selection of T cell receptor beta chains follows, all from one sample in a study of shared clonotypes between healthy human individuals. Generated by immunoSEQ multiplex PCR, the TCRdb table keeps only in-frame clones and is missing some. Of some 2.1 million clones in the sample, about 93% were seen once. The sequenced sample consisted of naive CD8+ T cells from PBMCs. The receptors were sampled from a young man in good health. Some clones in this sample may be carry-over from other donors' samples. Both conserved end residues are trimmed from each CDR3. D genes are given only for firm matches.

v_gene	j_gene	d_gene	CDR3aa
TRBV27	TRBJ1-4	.	ASRVVQGSEKLF
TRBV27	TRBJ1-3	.	ASSSRGAYGNTIY
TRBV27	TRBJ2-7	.	ASSLLGNYEQY
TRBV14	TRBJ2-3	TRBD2	ASSQLPPSGRSGDTQY
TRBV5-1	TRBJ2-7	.	ASSLFREREEQY
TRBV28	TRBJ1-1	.	ASSLGGMNTEAF
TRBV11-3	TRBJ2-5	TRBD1	ASSDRVEETQY
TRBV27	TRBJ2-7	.	ASSSIGPHYYEQY
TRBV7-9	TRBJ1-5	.	ASSLDRNQPQH
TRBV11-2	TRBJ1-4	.	ASSWGPRSEKLF
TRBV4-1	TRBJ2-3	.	ASSYGTAGDTQY
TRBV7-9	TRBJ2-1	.	ASSLGTVSSYNEQF
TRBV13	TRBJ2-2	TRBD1	ASSLEEVAGGNTGELF
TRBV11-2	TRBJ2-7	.	ASSKGEQY
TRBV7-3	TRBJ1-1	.	ASSAGGLYEAF
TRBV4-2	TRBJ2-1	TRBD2	ASSQDPSGTYNEQF
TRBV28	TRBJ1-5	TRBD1	ASSLWTGQNQPQH
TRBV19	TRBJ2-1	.	ASSIGPNEQF